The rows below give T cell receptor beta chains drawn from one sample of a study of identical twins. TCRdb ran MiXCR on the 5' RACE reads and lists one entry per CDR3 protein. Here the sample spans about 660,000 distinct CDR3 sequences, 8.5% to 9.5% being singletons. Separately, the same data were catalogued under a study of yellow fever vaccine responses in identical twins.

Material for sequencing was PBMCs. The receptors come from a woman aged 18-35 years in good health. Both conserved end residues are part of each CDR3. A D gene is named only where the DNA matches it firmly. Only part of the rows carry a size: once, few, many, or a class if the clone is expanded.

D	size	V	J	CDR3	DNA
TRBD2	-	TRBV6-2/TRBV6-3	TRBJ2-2	CASSYGGSLSTGELFF	TGTGCCAGCAGTTACGGCGGGAGTCTTAGCACCGGGGAGCTGTTTTTT
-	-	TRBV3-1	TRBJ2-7	CASSQGGQVLYEQYF	TGTGCCAGCAGCCAAGGTGGTCAGGTCCTCTACGAGCAGTACTTC
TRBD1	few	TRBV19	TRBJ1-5	CATSSGDRSGNQPQHF	TGTGCCACCTCCTCCGGGGACAGGAGTGGCAATCAGCCCCAGCATTTT
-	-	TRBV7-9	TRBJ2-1	CASSPQIARKPYNEQFF	TGTGCCAGCAGCCCCCAAATAGCGCGTAAGCCCTACAATGAGCAGTTCTTC
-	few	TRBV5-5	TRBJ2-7	CASSLGPRVSYEQYF	TGTGCCAGCAGCTTGGGCCCCCGGGTCTCCTACGAGCAGTACTTC
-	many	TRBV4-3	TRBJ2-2	CASSQYTGELFF	TGCGCCAGCAGCCAATACACCGGGGAGCTGTTTTTT
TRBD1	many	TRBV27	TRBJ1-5	CASTSGQGNQPQHF	TGTGCCAGCACGTCAGGACAGGGGAATCAGCCCCAGCATTTT
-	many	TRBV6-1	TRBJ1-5	CASSERGGRDNQPQHF	TGTGCCAGCAGCGAACGGGGGGGGCGGGACAATCAGCCCCAGCATTTT
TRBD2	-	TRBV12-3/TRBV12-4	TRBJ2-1	CASRTSGGIYNEQFF	TGTGCCAGCAGGACTAGCGGGGGTATCTACAATGAGCAGTTCTTC
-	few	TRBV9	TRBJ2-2	CASSVDGRGANTGELFF	TGTGCCAGCAGCGTAGACGGTAGGGGGGCGAACACCGGGGAGCTGTTTTTT
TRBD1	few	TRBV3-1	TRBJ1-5	CAPALQGAQGNQPQHF	TGTGCCCCAGCCCTGCAGGGGGCTCAAGGCAATCAGCCCCAGCATTTT